Following are 5 T cell receptor beta chains from one sample sequenced in a study of shared clonotypes between healthy human individuals. Generated by immunoSEQ multiplex PCR, the TCRdb table keeps only in-frame clones and is missing some. Of around 690,000 clones in the sample, roughly 91% were seen once. The sequenced sample consisted of memory CD8+ T cells from PBMCs. The subset: CD45RO+ cells pooled with CCR7-negative TemRA cells. Receptors were obtained from a man between 18 and 35 years old in good health. Some clones in this sample may be carry-over from other donors' samples.

V usage is TRBV19 and J usage is TRBJ1-5; D remains ambiguous. The CDR3 spans 15 residues. CDR1 is LNHDA and CDR2 is SQIVND in the germline V gene (reference sequence). The ends were cut back, 0 bases at V and 4 bases at J, with 10 bases in the middle. The CDR3 DNA is TGTGCCAGTAGTATAGATCGGATAATGAATCAGCCCCAGCATTTT. Encoded protein: CASSIDRIMNQPQHF.

V and J are TRBV28 and TRBJ2-7; D is ambiguous. Trimming left V 6 bases short and J 6 bases short, with 9 bases between. This CDR3 region has 11 residues. The germline V gene has CDR1 MDHEN and CDR2 SYDVKM. For the CDR3, the DNA is TGTGCCAGCAGAGTCGGGTTCGAGCAGTACTTC. It specifies CASRVGFEQYF.

In DNA, the CDR3 is TGTGCCAGCAGCACCCGGACTAGCGGTTACACCGGGGAGCTGTTTTTT. Residues: CASSTRTSGYTGELFF. The rearrangement joins TRBV4-2 to TRBJ2-2; TRBD2 matches 10 bases. Germline CDR1 LGHNA, CDR2 YNFKEQ. J gave up 3 bases and V 5 bases, and 6 bases lay outside the gene matches. The CDR3 consists of 16 residues.

This clone was detected only a few times. The chain is built from TRBV19 and TRBJ1-1; TRBD1 aligns across 7 bases. V lost 4 bases to trimming and J lost 3 bases; unmatched junction nucleotides: 8. This CDR3 has 15 amino acids. Germline loops: CDR1 LNHDA, CDR2 SQIVND (reference sequence). CDR3: CASSNPTGPDTEAFF. In DNA form, the CDR3 reads TGTGCCAGTAGTAATCCGACAGGGCCAGACACTGAAGCTTTCTTT.

V gene TRBV6-6 combines with J gene TRBJ1-2, with a possible D match to TRBD1 (6 bases). This CDR3 is built from 15 residues. V dropped 6 bases and J dropped 4 bases, with 18 bases sitting between them. From germline, CDR1 is MNHNY and CDR2 SVGAGI (reference sequence). CDR3 coding DNA: TGTGCCAGCAGCACAGATTGGACAGAGACCTATGGCTACACCTTC. This encodes CASSTDWTETYGYTF.